This TCR beta chain was found in a study of T cell repertoires in cytomegalovirus infection. The wider study: Recently identified HLA-C-restricted and well-studied HLA-B-restricted CMV epitopes were used. Matching HLA type, along with CMV infection, was indicated by public TCR beta signatures. Overall study findings and caveats: Within the response measured ex vivo, HLA-C-restricted CMV-specific TCR beta clonotypes were dominant.

A word on this clonotype: Antigen: not known.

The CDR3 is made up of 14 amino acids. V lost 7 bases and J 6 bases, leaving 16 bases between the germline ends. TCRdb recomputed calls from the reads with MiXCR, one row per CDR3 protein. The table shows approximately 990,000 distinct CDR3 sequences, with about 33% occurring only once. This sequence was found in a human donor in good health (CMV status not recorded). Some clones in this sample may be carry-over from other donors' samples. The material sequenced was cultured CD8+ T cells from PBMCs, taken from culture after CMV antigen stimulation. V usage is TRBV12-3 or TRBV12-4 and J usage is TRBJ2-1; a weak D match, TRBD1 (5 bases). For the CDR3, the DNA is TGTGCCAGCAAGGGGCCCCGGTCCCCCAATGAGCAGTTCTTC. As protein: CASKGPRSPNEQFF.